This paragraph covers one T cell receptor beta chain sequence. Its antigen remains unidentified. The data stem from a study of T cells in localized non-small cell lung cancer. Findings and caveats of the study: Of the tissues analyzed, uninvolved adjacent lung showed maximal T cell clonality, greater than tumor. Sequencing involved a lone tumor region, leaving heterogeneity possible. Higher T cell density in the blood was associated with longer overall survival, whereas higher adjacent-lung clonality associated with shorter survival.

TCRdb keeps only in-frame clones here, not all; method: immunoSEQ multiplex PCR. The repertoire includes approximately 83,000 clones, around 89% of them detected once, and about 20% sits in the top ten. V was clipped by 0 bases and J by 7 bases; unmatched bases: 7. Germline V gene data show CDR1 as LGHNA and CDR2 as YNFKEQ. This CDR3 region has 16 residues. The source material was peripheral blood, sampled before any cancer treatment. This clonotype was obtained from a woman aged 35 to 70 with stage I squamous cell lung carcinoma. The chain is built from TRBV4-2 and TRBJ2-1; 9 positions agree with TRBD2. CDR3 protein: CASSQELAGVYNEQFF. CDR3 bases: TGTGCCAGCAGCCAAGAGTTAGCGGGGGTATATAATGAGCAGTTCTTC.